This TCR beta chain was sequenced in a study of cytomegalovirus exposure and HLA in healthy donors. Note on this clone: The antigen is not known.

Findings and limits, study-wide: By HLA locus, TCR association rates varied in a later analysis, with DRB1 showing the most and HLA-C the fewest.

The study ran its PCR with 60 Vbeta and 13 Jbeta primers. Clones were sequenced by immunoSEQ multiplex PCR, and TCRdb holds only the in-frame ones, with some missing. The sample lists 250,000 to 300,000 clones; about 83% were seen once. CDR1 and CDR2 (germline): MRHNA, SNTAGT. There are 14 residues in the CDR3. V was clipped by 6 bases and J by 7 bases, with 19 bases between them. Sequencing used PBMCs. This clonotype originated in a woman aged 40 to 50 in good health and CMV-seropositive. The V gene is TRBV6-4, the J gene TRBJ2-7; maybe TRBD2 (8 bases). The CDR3 nucleotides are TGTGCCAGCAGCAGGGGGAGACTAGCGCTAGAGCAGTACTTC. Protein sequence: CASSRGRLALEQYF.